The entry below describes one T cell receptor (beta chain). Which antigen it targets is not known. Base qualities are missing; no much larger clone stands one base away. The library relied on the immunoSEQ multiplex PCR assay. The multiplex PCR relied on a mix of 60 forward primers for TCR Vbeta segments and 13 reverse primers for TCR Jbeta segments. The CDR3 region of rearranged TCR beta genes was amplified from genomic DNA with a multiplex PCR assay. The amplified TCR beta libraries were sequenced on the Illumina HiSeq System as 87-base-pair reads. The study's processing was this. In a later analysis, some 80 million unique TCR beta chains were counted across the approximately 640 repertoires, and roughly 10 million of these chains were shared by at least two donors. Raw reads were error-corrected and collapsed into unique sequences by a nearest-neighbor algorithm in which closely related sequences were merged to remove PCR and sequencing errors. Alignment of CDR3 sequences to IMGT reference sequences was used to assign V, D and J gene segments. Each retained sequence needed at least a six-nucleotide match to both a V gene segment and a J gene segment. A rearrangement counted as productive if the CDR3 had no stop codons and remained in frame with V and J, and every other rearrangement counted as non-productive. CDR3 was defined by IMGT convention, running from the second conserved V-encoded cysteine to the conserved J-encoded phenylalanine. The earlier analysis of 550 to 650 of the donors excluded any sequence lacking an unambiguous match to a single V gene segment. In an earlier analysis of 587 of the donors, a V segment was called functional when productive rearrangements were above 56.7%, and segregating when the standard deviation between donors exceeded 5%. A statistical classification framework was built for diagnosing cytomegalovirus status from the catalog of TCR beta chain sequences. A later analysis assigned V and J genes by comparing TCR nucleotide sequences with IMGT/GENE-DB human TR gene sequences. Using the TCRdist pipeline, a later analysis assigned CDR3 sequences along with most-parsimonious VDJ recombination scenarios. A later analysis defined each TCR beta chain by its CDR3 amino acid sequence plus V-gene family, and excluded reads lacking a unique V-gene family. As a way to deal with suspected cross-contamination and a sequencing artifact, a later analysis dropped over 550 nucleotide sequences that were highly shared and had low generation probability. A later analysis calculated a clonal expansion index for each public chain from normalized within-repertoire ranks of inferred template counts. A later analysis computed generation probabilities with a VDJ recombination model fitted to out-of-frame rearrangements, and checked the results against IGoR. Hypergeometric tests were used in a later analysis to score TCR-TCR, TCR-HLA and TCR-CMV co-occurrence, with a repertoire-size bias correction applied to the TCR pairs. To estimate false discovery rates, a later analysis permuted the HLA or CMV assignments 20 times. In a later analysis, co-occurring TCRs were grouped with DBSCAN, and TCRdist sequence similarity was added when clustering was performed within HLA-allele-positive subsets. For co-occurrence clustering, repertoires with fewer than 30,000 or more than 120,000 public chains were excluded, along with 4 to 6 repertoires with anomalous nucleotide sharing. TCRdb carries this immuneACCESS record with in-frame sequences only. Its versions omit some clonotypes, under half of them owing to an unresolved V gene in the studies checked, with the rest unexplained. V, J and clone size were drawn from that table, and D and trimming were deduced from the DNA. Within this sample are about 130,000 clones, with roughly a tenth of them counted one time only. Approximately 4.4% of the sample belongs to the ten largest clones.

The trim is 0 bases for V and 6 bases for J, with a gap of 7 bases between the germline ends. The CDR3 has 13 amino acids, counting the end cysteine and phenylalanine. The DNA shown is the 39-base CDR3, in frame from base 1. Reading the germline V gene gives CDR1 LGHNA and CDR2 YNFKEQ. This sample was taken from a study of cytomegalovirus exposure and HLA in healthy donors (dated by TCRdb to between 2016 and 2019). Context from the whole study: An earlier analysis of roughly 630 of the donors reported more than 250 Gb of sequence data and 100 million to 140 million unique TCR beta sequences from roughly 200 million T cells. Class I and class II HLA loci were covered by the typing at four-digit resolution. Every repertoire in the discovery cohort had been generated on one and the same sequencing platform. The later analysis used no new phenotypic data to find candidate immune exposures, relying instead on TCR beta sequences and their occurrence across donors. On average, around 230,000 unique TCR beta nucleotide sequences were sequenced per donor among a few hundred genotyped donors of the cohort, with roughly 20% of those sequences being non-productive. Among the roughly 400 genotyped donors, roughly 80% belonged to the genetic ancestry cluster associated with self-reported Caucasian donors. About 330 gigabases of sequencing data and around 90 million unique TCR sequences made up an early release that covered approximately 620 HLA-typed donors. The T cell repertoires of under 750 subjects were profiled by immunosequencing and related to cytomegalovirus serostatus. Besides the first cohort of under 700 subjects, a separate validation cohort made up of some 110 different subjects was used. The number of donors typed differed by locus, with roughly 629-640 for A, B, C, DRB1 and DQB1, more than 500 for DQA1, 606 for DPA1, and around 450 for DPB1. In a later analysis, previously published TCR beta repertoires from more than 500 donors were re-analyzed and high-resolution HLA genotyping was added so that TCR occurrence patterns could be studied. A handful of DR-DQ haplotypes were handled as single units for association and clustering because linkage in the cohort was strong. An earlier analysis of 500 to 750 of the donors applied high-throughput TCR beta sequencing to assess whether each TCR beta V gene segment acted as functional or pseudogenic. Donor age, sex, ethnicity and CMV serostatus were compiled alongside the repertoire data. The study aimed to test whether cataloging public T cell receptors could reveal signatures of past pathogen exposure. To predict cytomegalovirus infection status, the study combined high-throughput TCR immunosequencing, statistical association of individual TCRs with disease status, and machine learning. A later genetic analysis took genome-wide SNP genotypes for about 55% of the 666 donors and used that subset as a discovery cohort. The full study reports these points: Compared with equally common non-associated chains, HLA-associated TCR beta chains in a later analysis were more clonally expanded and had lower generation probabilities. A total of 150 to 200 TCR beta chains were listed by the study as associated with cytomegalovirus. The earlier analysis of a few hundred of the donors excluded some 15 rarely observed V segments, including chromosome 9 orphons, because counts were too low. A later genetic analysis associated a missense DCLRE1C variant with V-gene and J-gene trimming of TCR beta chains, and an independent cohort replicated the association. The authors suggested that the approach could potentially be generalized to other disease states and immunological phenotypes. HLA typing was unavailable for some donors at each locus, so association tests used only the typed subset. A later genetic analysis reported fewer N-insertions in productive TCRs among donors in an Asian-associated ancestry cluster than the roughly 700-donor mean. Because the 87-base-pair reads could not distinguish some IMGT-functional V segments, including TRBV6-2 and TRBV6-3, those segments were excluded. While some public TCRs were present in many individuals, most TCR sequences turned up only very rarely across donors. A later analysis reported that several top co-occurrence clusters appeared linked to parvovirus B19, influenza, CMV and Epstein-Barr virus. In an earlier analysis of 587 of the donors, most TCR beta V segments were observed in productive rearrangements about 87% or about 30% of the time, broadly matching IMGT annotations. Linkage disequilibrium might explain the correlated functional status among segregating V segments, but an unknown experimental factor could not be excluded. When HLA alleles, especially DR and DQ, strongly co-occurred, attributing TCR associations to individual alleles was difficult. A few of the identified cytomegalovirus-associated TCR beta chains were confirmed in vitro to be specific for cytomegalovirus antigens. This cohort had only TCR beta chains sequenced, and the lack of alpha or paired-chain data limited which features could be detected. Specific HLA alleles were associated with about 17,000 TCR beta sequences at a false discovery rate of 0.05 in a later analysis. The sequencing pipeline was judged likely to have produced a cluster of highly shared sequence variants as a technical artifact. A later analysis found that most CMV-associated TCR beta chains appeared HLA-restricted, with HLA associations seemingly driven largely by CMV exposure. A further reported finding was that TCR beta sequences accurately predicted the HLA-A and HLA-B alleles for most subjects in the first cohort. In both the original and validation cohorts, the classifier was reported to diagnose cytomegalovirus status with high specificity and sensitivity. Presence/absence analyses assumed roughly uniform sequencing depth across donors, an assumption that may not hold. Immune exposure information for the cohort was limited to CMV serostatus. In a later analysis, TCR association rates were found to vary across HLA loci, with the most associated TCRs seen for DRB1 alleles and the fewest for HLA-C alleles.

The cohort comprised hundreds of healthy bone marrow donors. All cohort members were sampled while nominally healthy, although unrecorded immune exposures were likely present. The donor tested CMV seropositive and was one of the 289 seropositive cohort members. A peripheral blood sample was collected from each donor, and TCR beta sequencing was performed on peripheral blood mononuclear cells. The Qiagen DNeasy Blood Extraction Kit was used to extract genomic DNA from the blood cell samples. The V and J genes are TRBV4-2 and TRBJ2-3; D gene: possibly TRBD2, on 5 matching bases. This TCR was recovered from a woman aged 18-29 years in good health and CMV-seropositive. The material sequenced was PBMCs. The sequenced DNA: TGTGCCAGCAGCCAAGAAGGACTGGATACGCAGTATTTT. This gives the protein CASSQEGLDTQYF.